The 30 T cell receptor beta chains below were found in one sample sequenced in a study of shared clonotypes between healthy human individuals. Sequencing was performed with immunoSEQ multiplex PCR; in TCRdb, only in-frame clones are kept and a portion is missing. Of about 770,000 clones in the sample, 72% are singletons; the top ten hold less than 2%. Sequences were obtained from memory CD4+ T cells sorted from blood. Subset: CD45RA-negative fraction. These receptor sequences come from a woman aged 25-40 years in good health.

The chain combines TRBV23-1 with TRBJ1-1, with D possibly TRBD1 on 6 matching bases. TRBV23-1 is an ORF, with its function uncertain. CDR3 length equals 12 residues. CDR3 DNA sequence: TGCGCGTCGGACAGACCGAACACTGAAGCTTTCTTT. Translated: CASDRPNTEAFF.

The chain joins TRBV29-1 to TRBJ2-7; 7 bases fit TRBD1. V shed 7 bases, J shed 2 bases, and the junction held 8 bases outside the gene matches. Germline CDR1 SQVTM, CDR2 ANQGSEA. The CDR3 is 13 amino acids. CDR3 in DNA: TGCAGCGGAACCGGGACAGATCCCTACGAGCAGTACTTC. Protein sequence: CSGTGTDPYEQYF.

The rearrangement joins TRBV4-1 to TRBJ2-7; 8 bases match TRBD2. Germline V gene lookup returns CDR1 MGHRA and CDR2 YSYEKL. The CDR3 extends over 16 amino acids. After removal of 3 bases from V and 1 base from J, the junction contained 8 bases not matched to a gene. The chain's CDR3 is CASSQVAASGSYEQYF. The CDR3, as DNA: TGCGCCAGCAGCCAGGTGGCGGCTAGCGGGTCCTACGAGCAGTACTTC.

The V and J genes are TRBV4-1 and TRBJ2-1; D unresolved. This CDR3 contains 15 residues. The V end lost 2 bases, the J end lost 3 bases, and 11 bases lay between the germline ends. Germline V gene data show CDR1 as MGHRA and CDR2 as YSYEKL. The CDR3 reads CASSQLGRLYNEQFF. The CDR3 DNA follows: TGCGCCAGCAGCCAACTCGGACGACTCTACAATGAGCAGTTCTTC.

V and J are TRBV5-1 and TRBJ2-1, with a tentative D call TRBD1 (6 bases). Per the germline V gene, CDR1 is SGHRS and CDR2 is YFSETQ. Trimming shortened V by 2 bases and J by 6 bases, and 18 bases separated the two germline ends. There are 16 residues in the CDR3. The CDR3 DNA reads TGCGCCAGCAGCTTCCACCCTCAGGGGTTGGTCAATGAGCAGTTCTTC. This codes for CASSFHPQGLVNEQFF. The variable domain in full, with the rest retrieved from reference TRBV5-1 and TRBJ2-1, is KAGVTQTPRYLIKTRGQQVTLSCSPISGHRSVSWYQQTPGQGLQFLFEYFSETQRNKGNFPGRFSGRQFSNSRSEMNVSTLELGDSALYLCASSFHPQGLVNEQFFGPGTRLTVL.

This sequence joins TRBV5-1 and TRBJ2-7; TRBD1 might be the D (6 bases). The CDR3 spans 14 residues. V lost 4 bases and J 3 bases, leaving 14 bases between the germline ends. From germline, CDR1 is SGHRS and CDR2 YFSETQ. The CDR3 protein is CASSPDSRYYEQYF. The CDR3 DNA reads as TGCGCCAGCAGCCCGGACAGTCGCTACTACGAGCAGTACTTC.

V usage is TRBV30 and J usage is TRBJ2-7; weak D call: TRBD2 (5 bases). V lost 0 bases to trimming and J lost 3 bases, with 6 bases between them. Per germline, CDR1 GTSNPN and CDR2 SVGIG (reference sequence). The length of the CDR3 is 12 residues. CDR3 sequence reads: CAWSVSDYEQYF. The CDR3 DNA is TGTGCCTGGAGTGTTAGCGACTACGAGCAGTACTTC.

In nucleotides, the CDR3 is TGTGCCAGTAGCTTCGGCGAAAGTCGGGGCTTATGGAATCAGCCCCAGCATTTT. Protein: CASSFGESRGLWNQPQHF. The chain uses TRBV19 and TRBJ1-5; D is possibly TRBD1 (5 bases). The ends were cut back, 6 bases at V and 4 bases at J, with 25 bases in the middle. The CDR3 has 18 residues. The germline gives CDR1 LNHDA, CDR2 SQIVND (reference sequence). The variable domain in full, completed from reference TRBV19 and TRBJ1-5, reads DGGITQSPKYLFRKEGQNVTLSCEQNLNHDAMYWYRQDPGQGLRLIYYSQIVNDFQKGDIAEGYSVSREKKESFPLTVTSAQKNPTAFYLCASSFGESRGLWNQPQHFGDGTRLSIL.

The chain couples TRBV27 to TRBJ1-5; D unclear. The germline V gene encodes CDR1 MNHEY and CDR2 SMNVEV (reference sequence). V shed 1 base and J shed 1 base, with 14 bases lying between them. The CDR3 loop spans 17 amino acids. Written as DNA, the CDR3 is TGTGCCAGCAGTTTATTGGTTCCGGGTACGAGCAATCAGCCCCAGCATTTT. It yields the protein CASSLLVPGTSNQPQHF.

Turning to this clone: This same CDR3 is encoded by further DNA sequences in the sample. The rearrangement uses TRBV18 and TRBJ1-5, with D possibly matching TRBD1 (6 bases). This CDR3 has 14 amino acids. The V gene's germline CDR1 is KGHSH and CDR2 LQKENI. V was pared by 2 bases and J by 1 base, with 6 bases between. Here the CDR3 reads CASSPGQSNQPQHF. CDR3 DNA: TGTGCCAGCTCACCAGGACAGAGCAATCAGCCCCAGCATTTT. Variable domain in full (rest from reference TRBV18 and TRBJ1-5): NAGVMQNPRHLVRRRGQEARLRCSPMKGHSHVYWYRQLPEEGLKFMVYLQKENIIDESGMPKERFSAEFPKEGPSILRIQQVVRGDSAAYFCASSPGQSNQPQHFGDGTRLSIL.

The chain combines TRBV5-1 with TRBJ2-7, with TRBD1 matching 9 bases. The CDR3 extends over 16 amino acids. J lost 6 bases, V lost 2 bases, and 12 bases had no gene match. Germline loops: CDR1 SGHRS, CDR2 YFSETQ. The CDR3: CASSFKTGQGGSEQYF. The CDR3 bases are TGCGCCAGCAGCTTTAAGACGGGACAGGGAGGTTCCGAGCAGTACTTC.

The rearrangement uses TRBV18 and TRBJ2-7; D perhaps matches TRBD1 (6 bases). This CDR3 is built from 16 residues. Germline CDR1 KGHSH, CDR2 LQKENI. Trimming stripped 1 base from V and 3 bases from J, with 16 bases between. The CDR3 DNA reads TGTGCCAGCTCACCACAGGACAGAAGTGTTGACTACGAGCAGTACTTC. It specifies CASSPQDRSVDYEQYF.

The chain employs TRBV5-1 and TRBJ1-1, with 8 bases lining up with TRBD1. J gave up 8 bases and V 4 bases, and 7 bases lay outside the gene matches. Germline V gene sequence: CDR1 SGHRS, CDR2 YFSETQ. CDR3 length: 13 amino acids. The CDR3 bases are TGCGCCAGCAGCCCCGGGACAGGAGTCGAAGCTTTCTTT. It is translated as CASSPGTGVEAFF.

This chain links TRBV15 with TRBJ2-1; 7 nucleotides line up with TRBD2. The J segment lost 5 bases and the V segment lost 0 bases, leaving 1 base of the junction unmatched. The CDR3 spans 14 residues. Germline V gene lookup returns CDR1 LNHNV and CDR2 YYDKDF (reference sequence). CDR3 in amino acids: CATSRELAHNEQFF. The CDR3 DNA sequence: TGTGCCACCAGCAGAGAACTAGCGCACAATGAGCAGTTCTTC.

The CDR3 reads CASRATSGSSYEQYF. CDR3 DNA: TGTGCCAGCAGGGCGACTAGCGGGAGCTCCTACGAGCAGTACTTC. The V gene is TRBV6-5, the J gene TRBJ2-7; 12 positions match TRBD2. Looked up from germline, CDR1 is MNHEY and CDR2 is SVGAGI. V shed 6 bases, J shed 0 bases, and the junction held 3 bases outside the gene matches. CDR3 length: 15 amino acids.

This clone was seen only a few times. This rearrangement joins TRBV19 to TRBJ2-5; a possible D gene is TRBD2 (6 bases). V was clipped by 4 bases and J by 5 bases, with 11 bases between them. This CDR3 spans 13 amino acids. The germline CDR1 and CDR2 sequences are LNHDA and SQIVND (reference sequence). In DNA, the CDR3 is TGTGCCAGTAGTAGCGGGGCCCGGGAGACCCAGTACTTC. Translating it yields CASSSGARETQYF.

The chain carries TRBV14 and TRBJ2-5, with D perhaps matching TRBD2 (6 bases). The CDR3 extends over 10 amino acids. The V gene's germline CDR1 is SGHDN and CDR2 FVKESK. The CDR3 DNA reads as TGTGCTAAACGGGGGGAGACCCAGTACTTC. It yields the protein CAKRGETQYF.

The chain carries TRBV9 and TRBJ2-1, with 7 bases identical to TRBD2. The V gene's germline CDR1 is SGDLS and CDR2 YYNGEE. Losses at the gene ends were 3 bases for V and 3 bases for J; bases not matched to a gene: 9. The CDR3 extends over 16 amino acids. The chain's CDR3 is CASSERLASFYNEQFF. The CDR3 nucleotides read TGTGCCAGCAGCGAGAGACTAGCTTCCTTCTACAATGAGCAGTTCTTC.

The CDR3 protein is CASSSLGTVAYEQYF. The CDR3 DNA is TGTGCCAGCAGCTCTCTTGGGACAGTCGCCTACGAGCAGTACTTC. The rearrangement links TRBV5-6 to TRBJ2-7; 7 nucleotides match TRBD1. Trimming took 3 bases from V and 2 from J; bases not matched to a gene: 8. CDR3 length: 15 residues. Germline V CDR1 and CDR2: SGHDT, YYEEEE.

In this sample, this clone turned up a few times. The CDR3 sequence is CASNKGLAEQFF. Here the CDR3 DNA reads TGTGCCAGCAACAAAGGACTAGCCGAGCAGTTCTTC. The chain joins TRBV5-4 to TRBJ2-1, with 8 positions matching TRBD2. Germline V CDR1 and CDR2: SGHNT, YYREEE (reference sequence). CDR3 length: 12 amino acids. V gave up 6 bases and J gave up 10 bases; unmatched junction bases: 6.

The chain has TRBV7-3 and TRBJ2-1; TRBD2 agrees at 10 bases. J lost 5 bases, V lost 5 bases, and 6 bases had no gene match. The CDR3 runs to 15 residues. The germline gives CDR1 SGHTA, CDR2 FQGTGA. The CDR3 DNA is TGTGCCAGCAGCCGAGGACTAGCGGAAAACAATGAGCAGTTCTTC. It translates to CASSRGLAENNEQFF.

The chain joins TRBV29-1 to TRBJ2-7; TRBD1 matches at 10 bases. There are 13 residues in the CDR3. V was clipped by 7 bases and J by 2 bases; unmatched bases: 5. CDR1 and CDR2 from the germline V gene are SQVTM and ANQGSEA. CDR3 DNA: TGCAGCGCTGGCGGGACAGGGGCCTACGAGCAGTACTTC. Protein: CSAGGTGAYEQYF.

This chain links TRBV28 with TRBJ2-3, with D uncertain. The CDR3 runs to 14 residues. Per the germline V gene, CDR1 is MDHEN and CDR2 is SYDVKM. The V end lost 3 bases, the J end lost 7 bases, and 14 bases lay between the germline ends. CDR3 protein: CASSFAGVEYTQYF. The CDR3, as DNA: TGTGCCAGCAGTTTTGCAGGCGTGGAGTATACGCAGTATTTT.

V gene TRBV5-6 combines with J gene TRBJ2-1, with 7 positions matching TRBD2. The V gene's germline CDR1 is SGHDT and CDR2 YYEEEE. The CDR3 consists of 18 residues. The V gene end was trimmed by 1 base and the J gene end by 6 bases; junction bases not matched to a gene: 16. CDR3 sequence (DNA): TGTGCCAGCAGCTTGTGGGCCAAACTAGCGCTCCTCCCCAATGAGCAGTTCTTC. Protein sequence: CASSLWAKLALLPNEQFF.

The genes are TRBV4-1 and TRBJ1-5, with 8 bases matching TRBD1. The CDR3 is made up of 18 amino acids. J was trimmed by 3 bases and V by 1 base; bases with no gene match: 11. In germline, CDR1 is MGHRA, CDR2 YSYEKL. In DNA form, the CDR3 reads TGCGCCAGCAGCCAAGCTTGGACCCAGGGGGCTTCCAATCAGCCCCAGCATTTT. It codes for CASSQAWTQGASNQPQHF.

This rearrangement joins TRBV29-1 to TRBJ2-2; TRBD1 agrees at 8 bases. Germline assignment: CDR1 SQVTM and CDR2 ANQGSEA. Unmatched junction bases numbered 5, after V lost 8 bases and J lost 0 bases. The CDR3 extends over 14 amino acids. The CDR3 region has the DNA TGCAGCATCGGACAGGGAACGAACACCGGGGAGCTGTTTTTT. Translating it yields CSIGQGTNTGELFF.

This chain uses TRBV5-1 with TRBJ2-1; 8 nucleotides match TRBD2. The CDR3 runs 16 residues. Germline-derived CDR1 and CDR2 are SGHRS and YFSETQ. Trimming took 4 bases from V and 0 from J; bases not matched to a gene: 6. CDR3 nucleotides: TGCGCCAGCAGCGTGCCCAGCGGGAGCTCCTACAATGAGCAGTTCTTC. Translating gives CASSVPSGSSYNEQFF.

In this sample, this clone turned up once. The chain joins TRBV29-1 to TRBJ2-1; D remains ambiguous. There are 11 residues in the CDR3. The germline V gene has CDR1 SQVTM and CDR2 ANQGSEA. V lost 6 bases and J lost 9, with 12 bases in between. The CDR3 region is CSVVVGIEQFF. In DNA form, the CDR3 reads TGCAGCGTAGTCGTAGGAATTGAGCAGTTCTTC.

The chain joins TRBV27 to TRBJ1-1; possibly TRBD1 for D (6 bases). The CDR3 extends over 14 amino acids. The germline gives CDR1 MNHEY, CDR2 SMNVEV (reference sequence). The ends were cut back, 2 bases at V and 1 base at J, with 8 bases in the middle. The CDR3 DNA sequence: TGTGCCAGCAGTTTACTGGGACAGAACACTGAAGCTTTCTTT. Protein sequence: CASSLLGQNTEAFF.

This clone was seen a few times. V gene TRBV28 combines with J gene TRBJ1-2; a weak D match, TRBD1 (5 bases). Germline assignment: CDR1 MDHEN and CDR2 SYDVKM. V was shortened by 2 bases and J by 7 bases, with 11 bases between the two germline ends. The CDR3 is 13 residues long. The CDR3 DNA is TGTGCCAGCAGTTTACTGGAGGGACGTGGCTACACCTTC. Protein sequence: CASSLLEGRGYTF.